A single sample gave rise to the 9 T cell receptor beta chains below, sequenced in a study of spatial heterogeneity in lung cancer. TCRdb fed the 5' RACE reads into MiXCR, producing one record per CDR3 protein. The sample includes thousands of distinct CDR3 sequences, about 13% of them seen just once. Time point given: sample taken at primary tumor resection. Sample: normal lung tissue next to the tumor, taken at surgery. These receptors all stem from a female donor with early-stage non-small cell lung cancer.

The CDR3 bases are TGTGCCAGCAGCGTAGCGAACGGTCTCACAGATACGCAGTATTTT. This codes for CASSVANGLTDTQYF. The chain joins TRBV9 to TRBJ2-3; D unclear. Trimming cost V 0 bases and J 2 bases, with 10 bases left between them. This CDR3 spans 15 amino acids. Germline V gene sequence: CDR1 SGDLS, CDR2 YYNGEE.

Judged by abundance, this clonotype is medium-sized. V is TRBV20-1 and J is TRBJ2-7, with TRBD2 matching over 7 bases. The length of the CDR3 is 12 residues. Germline CDR1 DFQATT, CDR2 SNEGSKA (reference sequence). The trim removed 8 bases at V and 3 bases at J, leaving 7 bases unmatched. The chain's CDR3 is CSLAGDLYEQYF. The CDR3 DNA sequence: TGCAGTTTAGCGGGCGACCTCTACGAGCAGTACTTC.

By share, this clonotype ranks as medium-sized (0.01 to 0.1%). The gene calls are TRBV7-2 and TRBJ1-1; 9 positions agree with TRBD1. Germline V gene lookup returns CDR1 SGHTA and CDR2 FQGNSA. V dropped 3 bases and J dropped 6; count of bases not matched to a gene: 2. The length of the CDR3 is 13 residues. CDR3 bases: TGTGCCAGCAGCTTGGACAGGGGATCTGAAGCTTTCTTT. Translating gives CASSLDRGSEAFF.

The chain is built from TRBV5-5 and TRBJ2-7; D tentatively reads TRBD1 or TRBD2 (6 bases each). Germline CDR1 is SGHKS and CDR2 is YYEKEE (reference sequence). The CDR3 consists of 14 residues. The germline V and J ends were trimmed by 0 bases and 2 bases, with 9 bases remaining between them. The CDR3 DNA is TGTGCCAGCAGCTTGGCGGGGGCCCCCTACGAGCAGTACTTC. This translates into CASSLAGAPYEQYF.

This clonotype was seen a few times. The chain links TRBV27 to TRBJ2-1, with TRBD2 identical over 13 bases. V shed 5 bases and J 11 bases; nucleotides not matched to a gene: 9. Germline CDR1 is MNHEY and CDR2 is SMNVEV (reference sequence). CDR3 size: 15 residues. CDR3 bases: TGTGCCAGCAGTCCGGGGACTAGCGGGATCCGCCAGCAGTTCTTC. Encoded protein: CASSPGTSGIRQQFF.

By share, this clonotype counts as medium-sized. The chain is built from TRBV7-2 and TRBJ2-5, with D perhaps matching TRBD1 or TRBD2 (5 bases each). Trimming stripped 5 bases from V and 7 bases from J, with 23 bases between. Germline V lookup: CDR1 SGHTA, CDR2 FQGNSA. CDR3 length equals 16 residues. The CDR3 DNA reads as TGTGCCAGCAGCGCGGTTGTGGGGGACGTGACCGGGACCCAGTACTTC. Translated: CASSAVVGDVTGTQYF.

V usage is TRBV6-2 or TRBV6-3 and J usage is TRBJ2-7; D is unclear. This CDR3 spans 11 amino acids. V was trimmed by 8 bases and J by 0 bases, leaving 5 bases between them. CDR1 MNHEY and CDR2 SVGEGT come from the germline V gene. Here the CDR3 reads CASLDSYEQYF. The CDR3 nucleotides are TGTGCCAGCCTGGACTCCTACGAGCAGTACTTC.

The V call is TRBV7-2, the J call TRBJ2-5, with D perhaps assigned TRBD1 or TRBD2 (5 bases each). Germline CDR1 and CDR2: SGHTA and FQGNSA. The germline V and J ends were trimmed by 2 bases and 5 bases, with 6 bases remaining between them. This CDR3 has 12 amino acids. The CDR3: CASSLRGETQYF. As DNA, the CDR3 is TGTGCCAGCAGCTTACGGGGCGAGACCCAGTACTTC.

This clonotype was detected ten times or more. The chain joins TRBV28 to TRBJ1-5; D call uncertain. The CDR3 contains 13 residues. Germline assignment: CDR1 MDHEN and CDR2 SYDVKM. V lost 10 bases, J lost 6 bases, and 16 bases lay in between. CDR3 bases: TGTGCCACCTATTATGTCCGGGGTCAGCCCCAGCATTTT. Its translation: CATYYVRGQPQHF.